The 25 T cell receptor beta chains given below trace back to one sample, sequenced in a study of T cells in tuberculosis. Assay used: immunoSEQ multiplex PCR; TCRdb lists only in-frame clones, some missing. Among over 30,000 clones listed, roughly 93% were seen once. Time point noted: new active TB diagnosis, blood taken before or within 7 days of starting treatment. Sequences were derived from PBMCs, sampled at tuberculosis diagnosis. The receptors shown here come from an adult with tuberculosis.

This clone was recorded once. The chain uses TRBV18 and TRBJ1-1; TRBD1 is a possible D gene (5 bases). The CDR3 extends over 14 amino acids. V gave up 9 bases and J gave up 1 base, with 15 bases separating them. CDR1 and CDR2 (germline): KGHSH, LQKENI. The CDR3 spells CASQEPRANTEAFF. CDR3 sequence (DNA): TGTGCCAGTCAGGAACCCAGGGCGAACACTGAAGCTTTCTTT.

CDR3 DNA sequence: TGTGCCAGCAGCCTACGGACGGGAAAAGCTAACTATGGCTACACCTTC. It is translated as CASSLRTGKANYGYTF. The gene calls are TRBV11-2 and TRBJ1-2; no firm D call. This CDR3 contains 16 residues. Germline lookup yields CDR1 SGHAT and CDR2 FQNNGV. With 5 bases removed from V and 0 bases from J, the gap between germline ends came to 16 bases. The full variable domain, rest sourced from reference TRBV11-2 and TRBJ1-2, is EAGVAQSPRYKIIEKRQSVAFWCNPISGHATLYWYQQILGQGPKLLIQFQNNGVVDDSQLPKDRFSAERLKGVDSTLKIQPAKLEDSAVYLCASSLRTGKANYGYTFGSGTRLTVV.

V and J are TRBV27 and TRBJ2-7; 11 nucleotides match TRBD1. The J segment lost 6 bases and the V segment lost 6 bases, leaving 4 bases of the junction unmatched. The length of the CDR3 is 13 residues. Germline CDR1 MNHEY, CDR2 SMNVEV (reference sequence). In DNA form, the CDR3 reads TGTGCCAGCAGGGGGACAGGGGGAAGCGAGCAGTACTTC. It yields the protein CASRGTGGSEQYF.

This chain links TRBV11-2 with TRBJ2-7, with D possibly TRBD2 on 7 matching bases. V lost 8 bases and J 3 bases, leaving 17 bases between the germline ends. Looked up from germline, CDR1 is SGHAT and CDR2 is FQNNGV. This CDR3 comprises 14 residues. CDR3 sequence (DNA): TGTGCCAGCCGTAGGGGGGAGGGATTCTACGAGCAGTACTTC. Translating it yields CASRRGEGFYEQYF.

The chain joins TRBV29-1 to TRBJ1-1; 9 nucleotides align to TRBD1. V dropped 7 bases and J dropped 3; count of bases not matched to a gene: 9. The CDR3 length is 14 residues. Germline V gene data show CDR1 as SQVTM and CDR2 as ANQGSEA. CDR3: CSAGQGRTDTEAFF. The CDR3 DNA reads TGCAGCGCTGGACAGGGGCGAACAGACACTGAAGCTTTCTTT.

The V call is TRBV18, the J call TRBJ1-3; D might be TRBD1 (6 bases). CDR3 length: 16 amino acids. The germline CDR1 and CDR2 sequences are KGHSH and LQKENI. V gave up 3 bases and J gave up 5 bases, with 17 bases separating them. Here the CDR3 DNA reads TGTGCCAGCTCACCCACAGGGAGCCAGGCCCGAAACACCATATATTTT. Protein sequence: CASSPTGSQARNTIYF.

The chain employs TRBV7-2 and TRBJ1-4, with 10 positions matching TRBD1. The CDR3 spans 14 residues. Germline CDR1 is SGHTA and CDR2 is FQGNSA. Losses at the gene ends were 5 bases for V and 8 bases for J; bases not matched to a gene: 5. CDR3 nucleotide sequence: TGTGCCAGCAGCCTAGGACAGGGGGGAGAAAAACTGTTTTTT. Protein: CASSLGQGGEKLFF.

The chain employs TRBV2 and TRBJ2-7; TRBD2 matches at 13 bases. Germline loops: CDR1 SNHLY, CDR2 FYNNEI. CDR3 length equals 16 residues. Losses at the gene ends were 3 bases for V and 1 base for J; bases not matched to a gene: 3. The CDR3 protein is CASSDGLAGVSYEQYF. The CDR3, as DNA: TGTGCCAGCAGTGACGGACTAGCGGGGGTTTCCTACGAGCAGTACTTC.

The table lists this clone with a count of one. CDR3 residues: CASSLVEFRGLADNEQFF. The CDR3 DNA is TGTGCCAGCAGCTTAGTCGAGTTTCGGGGACTAGCGGACAATGAGCAGTTCTTC. The gene calls are TRBV7-9 and TRBJ2-1; 11 bases fit TRBD2. The V segment lost 1 base and the J segment 5 bases; nucleotides outside the gene matches: 10. CDR1 is SEHNR, CDR2 FQNEAQ, per germline (reference sequence). The CDR3 sequence is 18 residues long.

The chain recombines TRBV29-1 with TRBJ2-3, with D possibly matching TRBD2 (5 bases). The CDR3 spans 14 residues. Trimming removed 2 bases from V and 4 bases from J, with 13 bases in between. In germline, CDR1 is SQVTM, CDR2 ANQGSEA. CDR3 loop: CSVELARRADTQYF. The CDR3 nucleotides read TGCAGCGTTGAACTAGCTAGACGGGCAGATACGCAGTATTTT.

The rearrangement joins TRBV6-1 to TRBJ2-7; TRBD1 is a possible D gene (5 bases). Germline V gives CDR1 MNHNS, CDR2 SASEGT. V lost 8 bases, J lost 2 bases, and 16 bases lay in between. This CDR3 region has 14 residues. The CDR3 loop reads CASGDLDTTYEQYF. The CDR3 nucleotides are TGTGCCAGCGGGGATCTGGACACTACCTACGAGCAGTACTTC.

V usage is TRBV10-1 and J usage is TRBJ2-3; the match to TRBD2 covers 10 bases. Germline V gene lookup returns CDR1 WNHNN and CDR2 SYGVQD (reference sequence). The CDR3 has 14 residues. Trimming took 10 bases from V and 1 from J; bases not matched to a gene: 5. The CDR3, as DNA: TGCGCCACCAGCGGACTAGCGGGCACAGATACGCAGTATTTT. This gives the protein CATSGLAGTDTQYF.

CDR3 loop: CASSTGLVDYEQYF. As DNA, the CDR3 is TGTGCCAGCAGTACGGGACTAGTCGACTACGAGCAGTACTTC. The chain combines TRBV28 with TRBJ2-7; 8 bases fit TRBD2. The J segment lost 3 bases and the V segment lost 5 bases, leaving 6 bases of the junction unmatched. CDR1 MDHEN and CDR2 SYDVKM come from the germline V gene. The CDR3 spans 14 residues.

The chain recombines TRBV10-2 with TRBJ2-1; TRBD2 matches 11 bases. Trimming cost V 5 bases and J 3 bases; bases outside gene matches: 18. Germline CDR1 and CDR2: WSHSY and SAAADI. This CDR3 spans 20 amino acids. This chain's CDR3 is CASSPYSGRASFSVYNEQFF. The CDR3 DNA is TGCGCCAGCAGTCCCTATAGCGGGAGGGCCAGCTTTTCAGTCTACAATGAGCAGTTCTTC.

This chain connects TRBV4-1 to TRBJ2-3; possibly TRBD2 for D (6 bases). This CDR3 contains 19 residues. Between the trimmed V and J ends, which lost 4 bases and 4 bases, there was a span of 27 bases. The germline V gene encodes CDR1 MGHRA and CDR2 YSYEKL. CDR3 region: CASSPLGRIARPPPDTQYF. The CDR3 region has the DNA TGCGCCAGCAGCCCGCTGGGGAGGATTGCGAGGCCGCCCCCAGATACGCAGTATTTT.

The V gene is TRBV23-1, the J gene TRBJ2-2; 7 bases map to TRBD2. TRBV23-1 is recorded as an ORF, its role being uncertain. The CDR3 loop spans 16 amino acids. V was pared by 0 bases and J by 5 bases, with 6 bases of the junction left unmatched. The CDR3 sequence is CASSQSRLGGTGELFF. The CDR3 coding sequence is TGCGCCAGCAGTCAATCTAGACTCGGGGGGACCGGGGAGCTGTTTTTT.

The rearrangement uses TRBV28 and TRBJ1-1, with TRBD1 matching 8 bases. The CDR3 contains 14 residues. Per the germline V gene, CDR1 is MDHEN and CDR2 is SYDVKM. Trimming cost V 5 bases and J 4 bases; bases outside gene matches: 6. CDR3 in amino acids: CASSLGQGFTEAFF. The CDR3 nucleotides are TGTGCCAGCAGTCTCGGACAGGGTTTCACTGAAGCTTTCTTT.

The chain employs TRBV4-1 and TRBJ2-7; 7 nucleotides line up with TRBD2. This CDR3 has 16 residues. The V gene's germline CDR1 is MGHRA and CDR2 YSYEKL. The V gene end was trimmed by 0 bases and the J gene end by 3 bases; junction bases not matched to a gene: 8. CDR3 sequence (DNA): TGCGCCAGCAGCCAAGATATGCCTAGCGGATACTACGAGCAGTACTTC. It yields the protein CASSQDMPSGYYEQYF.

CDR3 DNA: TGTGCCAGCAGTCCCCCAGAGGGACAGGGATTAGGCTCCTATAATTCACCCCTCCACTTT. Translating gives CASSPPEGQGLGSYNSPLHF. This chain joins TRBV28 and TRBJ1-6; 9 bases line up with TRBD1. Germline V gene lookup returns CDR1 MDHEN and CDR2 SYDVKM. V lost 5 bases, J lost 0 bases, and 14 bases stayed unmatched. The CDR3 has 20 amino acids.

The CDR3, as DNA: TGCGCCAGCAGCCTGCCCGGGACTAACACTGAAGCTTTCTTT. It codes for CASSLPGTNTEAFF. The chain uses TRBV5-1 and TRBJ1-1; D may be TRBD1 (5 bases). This CDR3 is 14 amino acids long. Germline assignment: CDR1 SGHRS and CDR2 YFSETQ. V lost 4 bases to trimming and J lost 2 bases, with 12 bases between them.

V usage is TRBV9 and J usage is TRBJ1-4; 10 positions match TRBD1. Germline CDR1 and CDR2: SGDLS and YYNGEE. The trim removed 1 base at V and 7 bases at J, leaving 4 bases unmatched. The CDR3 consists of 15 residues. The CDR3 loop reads CASSVQGDRGEKLFF. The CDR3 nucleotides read TGTGCCAGCAGCGTACAAGGGGACAGGGGTGAAAAACTGTTTTTT.

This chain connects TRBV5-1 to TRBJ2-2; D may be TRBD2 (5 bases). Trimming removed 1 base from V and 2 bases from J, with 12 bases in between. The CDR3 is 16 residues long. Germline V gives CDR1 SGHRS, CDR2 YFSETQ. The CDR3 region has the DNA TGCGCCAGCAGCTTGTACAGCGGATCTAACACCGGGGAGCTGTTTTTT. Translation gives CASSLYSGSNTGELFF.

DNA for the CDR3: TGTGCCTGGAGTGCTGTGTCGGGAGAAGCTTTCTTT. Translating it yields CAWSAVSGEAFF. V gene TRBV30 combines with J gene TRBJ1-1; no firm D call. This CDR3 spans 12 amino acids. Germline V CDR1 and CDR2: GTSNPN, SVGIG (reference sequence). Trimming removed 1 base at V and 8 bases at J, with 11 bases between.

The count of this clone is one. The CDR3 reads CASSLDLAGQETQYF. The CDR3 DNA reads as TGTGCCAGCTCACTAGACCTCGCGGGGCAAGAGACCCAGTACTTC. This chain links TRBV18 with TRBJ2-5; possible D gene TRBD2, 6 bases. The CDR3 runs to 15 residues. Trimming shortened V by 4 bases and J by 2 bases, and 14 bases separated the two germline ends. CDR1 is KGHSH, CDR2 LQKENI, per germline.

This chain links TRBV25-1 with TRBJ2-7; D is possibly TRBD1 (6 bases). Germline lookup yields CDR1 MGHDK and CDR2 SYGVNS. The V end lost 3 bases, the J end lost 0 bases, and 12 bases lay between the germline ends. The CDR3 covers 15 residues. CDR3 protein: CASSDYRDNSYEQYF. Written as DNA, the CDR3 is TGTGCCAGCAGTGACTACCGGGACAACTCCTACGAGCAGTACTTC.